The clone carrying this T cell receptor (beta chain) appeared a few times. Its antigen is unknown. The CDR3 has 13 amino acids. Germline V gene lookup returns CDR1 SQVTM and CDR2 ANQGSEA. J was trimmed by 1 base and V by 7 bases; bases with no gene match: 5. The treatment here: oral pan-JAK inhibitor, 5-10 mg twice daily. Patients with alopecia areata provided lesional scalp punch biopsies as well as peripheral blood. The data are from a study of CD8+ T cells in alopecia areata. General study findings and limits: On tofacitinib, scalp clonality and expanded CD8+ clones among top 100 fell significantly. Persistence of many expanded lesional clones was seen in scalp and blood during tofacitinib.

RNA extraction was followed by reverse transcription into cDNA, which acted as the sequencing template. The protocol was immunoSEQ multiplex PCR, while the TCRdb copy is restricted to in-frame clones and leaves out a portion. This table has 95,000 to 100,000 clones, approximately 66% appearing once. The chain links TRBV29-1 to TRBJ1-2, with 8 bases identical to TRBD1. The source of this sequence is a human donor with alopecia areata. The sample consisted of CD8+ T cells sorted from blood, taken at week 4, from a patient treated with tofacitinib. For the CDR3, the DNA is TGCAGCGCTGCGGACAGGGTTAACTATGGCTACACCTTC. It translates to CSAADRVNYGYTF.